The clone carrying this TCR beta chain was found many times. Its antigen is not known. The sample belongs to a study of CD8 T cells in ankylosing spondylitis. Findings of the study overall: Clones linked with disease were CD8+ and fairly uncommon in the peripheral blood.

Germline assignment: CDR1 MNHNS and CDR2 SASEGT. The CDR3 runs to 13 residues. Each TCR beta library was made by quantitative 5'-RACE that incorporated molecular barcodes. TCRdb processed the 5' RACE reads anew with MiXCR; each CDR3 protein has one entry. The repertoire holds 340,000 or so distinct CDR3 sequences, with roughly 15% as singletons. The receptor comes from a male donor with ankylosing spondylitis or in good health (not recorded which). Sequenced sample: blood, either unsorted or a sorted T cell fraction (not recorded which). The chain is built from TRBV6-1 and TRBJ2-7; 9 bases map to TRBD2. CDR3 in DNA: TGTGCATCCGCGGGGGGGGTCCGCTACGAGCAGTACTTC. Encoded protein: CASAGGVRYEQYF.